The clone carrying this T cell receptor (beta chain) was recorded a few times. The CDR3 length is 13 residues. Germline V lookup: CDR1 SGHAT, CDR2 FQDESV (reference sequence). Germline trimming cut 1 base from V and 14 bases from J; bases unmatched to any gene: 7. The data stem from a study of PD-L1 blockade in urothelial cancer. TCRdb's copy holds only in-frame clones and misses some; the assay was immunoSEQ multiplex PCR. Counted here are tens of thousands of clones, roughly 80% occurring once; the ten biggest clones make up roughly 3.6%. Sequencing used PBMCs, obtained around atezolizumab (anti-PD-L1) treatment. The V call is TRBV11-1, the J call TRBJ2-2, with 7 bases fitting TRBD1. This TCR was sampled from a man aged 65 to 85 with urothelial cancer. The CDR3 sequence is CASSLELTGRLFF. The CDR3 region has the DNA TGTGCCAGCAGCTTAGAATTGACAGGGCGCCTGTTTTTT.